This is a list of T cell receptor beta chains from one sample in a study of Graves' ophthalmopathy and Graves' hyperthyroidism. Via MiXCR, TCRdb re-called the multiplex PCR reads, giving one row per CDR3 protein. The sample consists of about 400,000 distinct CDR3 sequences, approximately 20% of them appearing once. The sequenced sample was peripheral blood. The source of these receptors is a woman under 30 with Graves' ophthalmopathy. The CDR3 runs from the conserved cysteine through the conserved F or W. A D gene is named only where the DNA matches it firmly. Rows give clone size only sometimes, using once, few, many, or a class for an expanded clone.

-,TRBV29-1,many,TRBJ1-5,CSVEFSEGGSGNQPQHF,TGCAGCGTTGAATTTTCGGAGGGAGGGAGTGGCAATCAGCCCCAGCATTTT
-,TRBV11-2,many,TRBJ2-2,CATAKGNTGELFF,TGTGCCACGGCCAAGGGAAACACCGGGGAGCTGTTTTTT
-,TRBV6-5,many,TRBJ1-5,CASSWGTDSNQPQHF,TGTGCCAGCAGCTGGGGGACGGATAGCAATCAGCCCCAGCATTTT
-,TRBV24-1,many,TRBJ1-2,CATSDHHNAGINYGYTF,TGTGCCACCAGTGACCATCACAACGCTGGAATTAACTATGGCTACACCTTC
-,TRBV7-2,many,TRBJ2-7,CASTLESSYEQYF,TGTGCCAGCACCCTGGAGAGCTCCTACGAGCAGTACTTC
-,TRBV28,many,TRBJ1-1,CASTPGGLNTEAFF,TGTGCCAGCACCCCGGGGGGCCTGAACACTGAAGCTTTCTTT
-,TRBV2,many,TRBJ1-5,CASSEQGPEYSNQPQHF,TGTGCCAGCAGTGAGCAGGGGCCTGAATATAGCAATCAGCCCCAGCATTTT
-,TRBV30,many,TRBJ1-1,CAWYLNTEAFF,TGTGCCTGGTACTTGAACACTGAAGCTTTCTTT
-,TRBV20-1,many,TRBJ2-5,CSAGPQETQYF,TGCAGTGCCGGGCCCCAAGAGACCCAGTACTTC
-,TRBV7-2,few,TRBJ2-2,CASSRDSHFTGELFF,TGTGCCAGCAGCCGGGACTCCCATTTTACCGGGGAGCTGTTTTTT
TRBD1,TRBV19,-,TRBJ1-5,CASRDRAGQPQHF,TGTGCCAGTAGGGACAGGGCCGGTCAGCCCCAGCATTTT
-,TRBV20-1,many,TRBJ1-2,CSASNGYTF,TGCAGTGCTAGCAATGGCTACACCTTC
-,TRBV5-1,many,TRBJ1-5,CASSVGDSNQPQHF,TGCGCCAGCTCTGTGGGGGATAGCAATCAGCCCCAGCATTTT
-,TRBV6-2/TRBV6-3,many,TRBJ2-7,CASSYSTGGNRYEQYF,TGTGCCAGCAGTTACTCGACCGGGGGAAATCGGTACGAGCAGTACTTC
-,TRBV18,-,TRBJ1-2,CASSPEGQGANYGYTF,TGTGCCAGCTCACCAGAAGGGCAGGGAGCTAACTATGGCTACACCTTC
TRBD1,TRBV7-9,many,TRBJ2-7,CASSRRGQGSDEQYF,TGTGCCAGCAGCCGGCGGGGACAGGGGTCCGACGAGCAGTACTTC
-,TRBV6-6,many,TRBJ2-2,CASHPATGRSGELFF,TGTGCCAGTCACCCGGCGACAGGGAGGTCCGGGGAGCTGTTTTTT
TRBD1,TRBV2,-,TRBJ1-1,CASSEAGTGASFF,TGTGCCAGCAGTGAAGCAGGGACAGGGGCCAGTTTCTTT
TRBD2,TRBV6-5,many,TRBJ2-4,CASSYSRSSGLAKNIQYF,TGTGCCAGCAGTTACTCTCGGTCTAGCGGGCTAGCCAAAAACATTCAGTACTTC
-,TRBV11-2,many,TRBJ1-5,CASSLIRGSRISNQPQHF,TGTGCCAGCAGCTTGATTAGGGGCTCTCGAATTAGCAATCAGCCCCAGCATTTT
-,TRBV28,many,TRBJ1-5,CASSLTGREPQHF,TGTGCCAGCAGTTTAACCGGCCGCGAGCCCCAGCATTTT
-,TRBV15,many,TRBJ2-2,CATSRGQGPGELFF,TGTGCCACCAGCAGAGGGCAGGGGCCCGGGGAGCTGTTTTTT
TRBD1,TRBV6-2/TRBV6-3,many,TRBJ1-6,CASSRPGGNSPLHF,TGTGCCAGCAGTCGCCCAGGGGGTAATTCACCCCTCCACTTT
TRBD1,TRBV7-9,many,TRBJ1-6,CASSLLLGTGDSPLHF,TGTGCCAGCAGCCTGCTCCTCGGGACAGGGGATTCACCCCTCCACTTT
TRBD1,TRBV6-2/TRBV6-3,-,TRBJ1-1,CALDRGSNTEAFF,TGTGCTTTGGACAGGGGATCGAACACTGAAGCTTTCTTT
-,TRBV6-2/TRBV6-3,many,TRBJ1-2,CASNRLGPQGRGGYTF,TGTGCCAGCAACCGATTGGGACCCCAGGGGCGCGGTGGCTACACCTTC
TRBD1,TRBV28,many,TRBJ1-1,CATQGGMNTEAFF,TGTGCCACTCAGGGGGGCATGAACACTGAAGCTTTCTTT
TRBD2,TRBV6-2/TRBV6-3,many,TRBJ2-7,CASADPSAGVEQYF,TGTGCCAGCGCCGATCCCTCCGCGGGAGTCGAGCAGTACTTC
-,TRBV9,many,TRBJ1-1,CASRTRASPNTEAFF,TGTGCCAGCCGGACCCGGGCCTCGCCGAACACTGAAGCTTTCTTT
-,TRBV19,many,TRBJ2-4,CASSSSNVYIQYF,TGTGCCAGTAGTTCTAGTAATGTCTACATTCAGTACTTC
-,TRBV6-5,many,TRBJ2-5,CASRLDGPETQYF,TGTGCCAGCCGTCTGGATGGTCCGGAGACCCAATACTTC
-,TRBV9,many,TRBJ1-1,CASSVSPSGLNTEAFF,TGTGCCAGCAGCGTATCCCCATCCGGGCTGAACACTGAAGCTTTCTTT
TRBD2,TRBV6-2/TRBV6-3,many,TRBJ2-7,CASSYSPGRGLAGDYEQYF,TGTGCCAGCAGTTACTCGCCAGGGCGGGGACTAGCGGGAGACTACGAGCAGTACTTC
-,TRBV6-5,many,TRBJ1-5,CASSYSGSGSDQPQHF,TGTGCCAGCAGTTACTCGGGCTCGGGTAGCGATCAGCCCCAGCATTTT
-,TRBV19,many,TRBJ2-7,CASSKGEGQIYEQYF,TGTGCCAGTAGTAAGGGTGAGGGGCAGATCTACGAGCAGTACTTC
TRBD1,TRBV20-1,many,TRBJ2-7,CSASTPGGADEQYF,TGCAGTGCTAGCACCCCAGGGGGCGCTGACGAGCAGTACTTC
TRBD1,TRBV28,-,TRBJ2-5,CASSLWTGEETQYF,TGTGCCAGCAGTTTATGGACAGGGGAAGAGACCCAGTACTTC
-,TRBV15,many,TRBJ2-6,CATSPGWANVLTF,TGTGCCACCAGCCCTGGCTGGGCCAACGTCCTGACTTTC
-,TRBV6-1,-,TRBJ2-7,CASSESDRLSSYEQYF,TGTGCCAGCAGTGAATCCGACAGACTCAGCTCCTACGAGCAGTACTTC
-,TRBV20-1,many,TRBJ2-5,CSARVQGQESQHF,TGCAGTGCTAGAGTACAGGGCCAAGAGTCCCAGCACTTC
-,TRBV11-2,many,TRBJ1-1,CASSLVEVKLGNTEAFF,TGTGCCAGCAGCTTAGTAGAGGTTAAGCTGGGAAACACTGAAGCTTTCTTT
TRBD1,TRBV19,many,TRBJ1-3,CASISDGTGPGNTIYF,TGTGCCAGTATTTCCGACGGGACAGGGCCTGGAAACACCATATATTTT
TRBD2,TRBV20-1,many,TRBJ2-7,CSATGTTTSYEQYF,TGCAGTGCTACTGGGACTACTACTTCCTACGAGCAGTACTTC
-,TRBV12-3/TRBV12-4,many,TRBJ2-3,CASSFPDTQYF,TGTGCCAGCAGTTTCCCAGATACGCAGTATTTT
-,TRBV28,many,TRBJ1-1,CASSLLGVNTEAFF,TGTGCCAGCAGTTTATTAGGGGTGAACACTGAAGCTTTCTTT
TRBD1,TRBV29-1,many,TRBJ2-6,CSARDSRPSGASVLTF,TGCAGCGCCCGGGACAGTCGCCCCTCTGGGGCCAGCGTCCTGACTTTC
-,TRBV20-1,many,TRBJ1-2,CSAMRGGLSSYTF,TGCAGTGCCATGAGGGGCGGTTTATCTAGCTACACCTTC
-,TRBV24-1,many,TRBJ1-5,CATSANVTPGRSNQPQHF,TGTGCCACCAGTGCTAATGTAACACCTGGGCGTAGCAATCAGCCCCAGCATTTT
-,TRBV29-1,many,TRBJ1-1,CSVGRGVVVTEAFF,TGCAGCGTTGGAAGGGGAGTGGTGGTCACTGAAGCTTTCTTT